These T cell receptor beta chains were read from a single sample in a study of cytomegalovirus exposure and HLA in healthy donors. Data came from immunoSEQ multiplex PCR; TCRdb stores just in-frame clones and leaves some out. Recorded for this sample: some 82,000 clones. Sequencing input: PBMCs. These receptors came from a woman aged 30 to 39 in good health and CMV-seronegative. The CDR3 runs from the conserved cysteine through the conserved F or W. Each record gives: D gene, V gene, J gene, CDR3 protein, CDR3 DNA. D genes are given only for firm matches.

D: TRBD1; V: TRBV27; J: TRBJ1-1; CDR3: CASSSGGQSEAFF; DNA: TGTGCCAGCAGTTCTGGGGGACAGTCTGAAGCTTTCTTT
D: -; V: TRBV7-9; J: TRBJ1-1; CDR3: CASSLLPGAGNTEAFF; DNA: TGTGCCAGCAGCTTACTGCCTGGGGCAGGGAACACTGAAGCTTTCTTT
D: -; V: TRBV5-1; J: TRBJ1-2; CDR3: CASSQPGAGYYTF; DNA: TGCGCCAGCAGTCAACCGGGAGCAGGCTACTACACCTTC
D: -; V: TRBV19; J: TRBJ1-2; CDR3: CASRLSGQGFYGYTF; DNA: TGTGCCAGTCGGTTGTCGGGACAAGGGTTCTATGGCTACACCTTC
D: TRBD2; V: TRBV10-3; J: TRBJ2-7; CDR3: CAISPTSGSSYEQYF; DNA: TGTGCCATCAGTCCGACTAGCGGGAGTTCCTACGAGCAGTACTTC
D: TRBD1; V: TRBV6-6; J: TRBJ2-3; CDR3: CASSPGQGFTDTQYF; DNA: TGTGCCAGCAGTCCCGGACAGGGATTCACAGATACGCAGTATTTT
D: -; V: TRBV15; J: TRBJ2-7; CDR3: CATSRDDLRDEQYF; DNA: TGTGCCACCAGCAGAGATGACTTACGGGACGAGCAGTACTTC
D: -; V: TRBV9; J: TRBJ1-1; CDR3: CASSVGTNDEAFF; DNA: TGTGCCAGCAGCGTGGGGACAAACGATGAAGCTTTCTTT
D: -; V: TRBV5-6; J: TRBJ2-1; CDR3: CASSFGDNEQFF; DNA: TGTGCCAGCAGCTTCGGTGACAATGAGCAGTTCTTC
D: TRBD2; V: TRBV18; J: TRBJ2-1; CDR3: CASSPMGPGLALQKQFF; DNA: TGTGCCAGCTCACCCATGGGACCGGGACTAGCTCTACAGAAGCAGTTCTTC
D: -; V: TRBV4-1; J: TRBJ2-1; CDR3: CASSDIANEQFF; DNA: TGCGCCAGCAGCGATATAGCCAATGAGCAGTTCTTC
D: -; V: TRBV15; J: TRBJ2-1; CDR3: CATSRDLGDEQFF; DNA: TGTGCCACCAGCAGAGATCTGGGAGATGAGCAGTTCTTC
D: -; V: TRBV10-2; J: TRBJ1-3; CDR3: CASSVDRSSGNTIYF; DNA: TGCGCCAGCAGTGTCGACAGGAGCTCTGGAAACACCATATATTTT
D: -; V: TRBV30; J: TRBJ2-7; CDR3: CAWSASSYEQYF; DNA: TGTGCCTGGAGTGCCAGTTCCTACGAGCAGTACTTC
D: -; V: TRBV13; J: TRBJ1-1; CDR3: CASSLIRLNTEAFF; DNA: TGTGCCAGCAGCTTAATACGGTTGAACACTGAAGCTTTCTTT
D: TRBD1; V: TRBV6-6; J: TRBJ1-5; CDR3: CASSHTGTDNQPQHF; DNA: TGTGCCAGCAGTCATACCGGGACAGACAATCAGCCCCAGCATTTT
D: TRBD1; V: TRBV6-1; J: TRBJ2-7; CDR3: CASMGQGGEQYF; DNA: TGTGCCAGCATGGGACAGGGCGGCGAGCAGTACTTC
D: TRBD2; V: TRBV6-6; J: TRBJ2-7; CDR3: CASSPLAGVSLEQYF; DNA: TGTGCCAGCAGTCCCCTAGCGGGAGTGAGTCTCGAGCAGTACTTC
D: -; V: TRBV7-9; J: TRBJ2-7; CDR3: CASSPLTSYEQYF; DNA: TGTGCCAGCAGCCCCCTTACTAGTTACGAGCAGTACTTC
D: TRBD1; V: TRBV7-2; J: TRBJ1-2; CDR3: CASSLSPKTGVRGYTF; DNA: TGTGCCAGCAGCTTATCACCCAAGACAGGGGTAAGGGGCTACACCTTC
D: TRBD2; V: TRBV28; J: TRBJ2-7; CDR3: CASRRASGSGYEQYF; DNA: TGTGCCAGCAGACGAGCTAGCGGGAGTGGGTACGAGCAGTACTTC
D: -; V: TRBV9; J: TRBJ2-5; CDR3: CASSPPTVATWGEETQYF; DNA: TGTGCCAGCAGCCCCCCCACCGTAGCCACCTGGGGGGAAGAGACCCAGTACTTC
D: TRBD2; V: TRBV19; J: TRBJ2-1; CDR3: CASSELAGDDEQFF; DNA: TGTGCCAGTAGCGAACTAGCGGGAGACGATGAGCAGTTCTTC
D: -; V: TRBV6-1; J: TRBJ1-1; CDR3: CASSERRILSEAFF; DNA: TGTGCCAGCAGTGAACGGAGGATCCTCTCTGAAGCTTTCTTT
D: TRBD1; V: TRBV30; J: TRBJ2-7; CDR3: CAWRERGQGYEQYF; DNA: TGTGCCTGGAGAGAGAGGGGGCAGGGCTACGAGCAGTACTTC
D: -; V: TRBV18; J: TRBJ2-3; CDR3: CASSPREGADTQYF; DNA: TGTGCCAGCTCACCACGGGAGGGGGCAGATACGCAGTATTTT
D: TRBD2; V: TRBV4-1; J: TRBJ2-5; CDR3: CASSQDKASGGVGQETQYF; DNA: TGCGCCAGCAGCCAAGATAAAGCTAGCGGGGGGGTCGGCCAAGAGACCCAGTACTTC
D: -; V: TRBV4-1; J: TRBJ1-3; CDR3: CASSQDLEGVGGNTIYF; DNA: TGCGCCAGCAGCCAAGATCTGGAAGGGGTAGGCGGAAACACCATATATTTT
D: -; V: TRBV18; J: TRBJ2-5; CDR3: CASSPLGGLTQETQYF; DNA: TGTGCCAGCTCACCACTCGGCGGTTTAACCCAAGAGACCCAGTACTTC
D: TRBD2; V: TRBV6-1; J: TRBJ2-7; CDR3: CASSGGTSGRRTYEQYF; DNA: TGTGCCAGCAGTGGTGGGACTAGCGGGAGGCGGACCTACGAGCAGTACTTC
D: TRBD2; V: TRBV29-1; J: TRBJ2-5; CDR3: CSVERASGAQETQYF; DNA: TGCAGCGTTGAACGGGCTAGCGGGGCCCAAGAGACCCAGTACTTC
D: TRBD2; V: TRBV19; J: TRBJ2-3; CDR3: CASRGLAGTDTQYF; DNA: TGTGCCAGTAGGGGACTAGCGGGCACAGATACGCAGTATTTT
D: TRBD2; V: TRBV2; J: TRBJ2-3; CDR3: CASGSGGDADTQYF; DNA: TGTGCCAGCGGTTCCGGGGGGGATGCAGATACGCAGTATTTT
D: TRBD2; V: TRBV6-1; J: TRBJ2-1; CDR3: CASRATSGGPPKFF; DNA: TGTGCCAGCAGGGCGACTAGCGGGGGGCCTCCGAAGTTCTTC
D: TRBD2; V: TRBV2; J: TRBJ2-7; CDR3: CASSLSGGEQYF; DNA: TGTGCCAGCAGTCTTAGCGGGGGCGAGCAGTACTTC
D: TRBD1; V: TRBV9; J: TRBJ1-6; CDR3: CASSVGDRDNSPLHF; DNA: TGTGCCAGCAGCGTGGGGGACAGGGATAATTCACCCCTCCACTTT
D: TRBD2; V: TRBV2; J: TRBJ2-7; CDR3: CASSDLAGAYEQYF; DNA: TGTGCCAGCAGTGACCTAGCGGGTGCCTACGAGCAGTACTTC
D: -; V: TRBV11-2; J: TRBJ2-7; CDR3: CASSLDPVYEQYF; DNA: TGTGCCAGCAGCTTAGATCCCGTCTACGAGCAGTACTTC
D: -; V: TRBV25-1; J: TRBJ1-3; CDR3: CASSDPGFGNTIYF; DNA: TGTGCCAGCAGTGACCCAGGGTTTGGAAACACCATATATTTT
D: TRBD2; V: TRBV19; J: TRBJ2-5; CDR3: CASSSRLAGREETQYF; DNA: TGTGCCAGTAGTTCCAGACTAGCGGGGCGTGAAGAGACCCAGTACTTC
D: TRBD2; V: TRBV18; J: TRBJ2-1; CDR3: CASSPVSSSGLHEQFF; DNA: TGTGCCAGCTCACCTGTGTCGTCTAGCGGCCTCCATGAGCAGTTCTTC
D: -; V: TRBV27; J: TRBJ2-7; CDR3: CASSQSSVAYEQYF; DNA: TGTGCCAGCAGTCAATCTAGCGTAGCCTACGAGCAGTACTTC
D: -; V: TRBV30; J: TRBJ1-1; CDR3: CAGSPPNREGTKAFF; DNA: TGTGCCGGGAGTCCCCCGAACAGGGAGGGAACAAAAGCTTTCTTT
D: -; V: TRBV29-1; J: TRBJ2-3; CDR3: CSVDREVGSQYF; DNA: TGCAGCGTTGACAGGGAAGTAGGATCGCAGTATTTT
D: TRBD2; V: TRBV7-2; J: TRBJ2-1; CDR3: CASSYQLAGYNEQFF; DNA: TGTGCCAGCAGCTACCAACTAGCGGGTTACAATGAGCAGTTCTTC
D: TRBD1; V: TRBV7-9; J: TRBJ1-2; CDR3: CASSHPGQGAGYTF; DNA: TGTGCCAGCAGCCATCCGGGACAGGGGGCTGGCTACACCTTC
D: TRBD2; V: TRBV5-1; J: TRBJ2-1; CDR3: CASSFIAGGSADEQFF; DNA: TGCGCCAGCAGCTTCATAGCGGGAGGCTCTGCGGATGAGCAGTTCTTC
D: -; V: TRBV7-9; J: TRBJ2-7; CDR3: CASSLVSGNEQYF; DNA: TGTGCCAGCAGCTTAGTGTCGGGGAACGAGCAGTACTTC
D: TRBD2; V: TRBV7-2; J: TRBJ2-5; CDR3: CASSSRGGQKETQYF; DNA: TGTGCCAGCAGCTCCCGGGGGGGGCAAAAAGAGACCCAGTACTTC
D: TRBD1; V: TRBV19; J: TRBJ1-4; CDR3: CASSIVGTANEKLFF; DNA: TGTGCCAGTAGTATCGTTGGGACAGCTAATGAAAAACTGTTTTTT
D: -; V: TRBV7-9; J: TRBJ1-1; CDR3: CASSLQGNTEAFF; DNA: TGTGCCAGCAGCTTACAGGGAAACACTGAAGCTTTCTTT
D: TRBD1; V: TRBV5-1; J: TRBJ1-1; CDR3: CASSLGPGGGTEAFF; DNA: TGCGCCAGCAGCTTGGGTCCAGGGGGTGGGACTGAAGCTTTCTTT
D: -; V: TRBV6-5; J: TRBJ1-4; CDR3: CASSPLGATNEKLFF; DNA: TGTGCCAGCAGCCCCCTTGGAGCAACTAATGAAAAACTGTTTTTT